A single sample is the source of the 3 T cell receptor beta chains below, sequenced in a study of Ad26.COV2.S vaccination and SARS-CoV-2 variants. Produced via immunoSEQ multiplex PCR; TCRdb's table is partial and in-frame only. The profile covers roughly 700,000 clones, with roughly nine tenths appearing a single time and approximately 1.5% taken by the ten largest. Treatment denoted: 15 to 20 received Ad26.COV2.S at low or high dose, single or two shots; about 5 received placebo; per-sample allocation not given. The samples date from day 63 after the first vaccine or placebo injection. Specimen: peripheral blood, collected in a trial of Ad26.COV2.S vaccine versus placebo. These receptors were collected from a person aged 18-60 years who received the Ad26.COV2.S COVID-19 vaccine or a placebo.

The chain employs TRBV2 and TRBJ2-3; 10 nucleotides agree with TRBD2. This CDR3 is built from 16 residues. From germline, CDR1 is SNHLY and CDR2 FYNNEI. With 6 bases clipped from V and 1 base from J, the junction kept 7 bases outside the gene matches. CDR3 nucleotides: TGTGCCAGCAGCAGCCTAGCGGGAGCAGGCACAGATACGCAGTATTTT. Translated: CASSSLAGAGTDTQYF.

The chain combines TRBV27 with TRBJ2-7, with D unclear. This CDR3 is 13 amino acids long. CDR1 is MNHEY and CDR2 is SMNVEV in the germline V gene (reference sequence). V dropped 5 bases and J dropped 3 bases, with 11 bases sitting between them. The CDR3 loop is CASSNSDHYEQYF. CDR3 nucleotide sequence: TGTGCCAGCAGTAACTCTGATCACTACGAGCAGTACTTC.

The rearrangement joins TRBV5-1 to TRBJ1-2; D not resolved. V lost 0 bases and J 0 bases, leaving 9 bases between the germline ends. Germline-derived CDR1 and CDR2 are SGHRS and YFSETQ. CDR3 length: 15 residues. CDR3 in amino acids: CASSLVGKANYGYTF. In DNA, the CDR3 is TGCGCCAGCAGCTTGGTCGGGAAAGCTAACTATGGCTACACCTTC.